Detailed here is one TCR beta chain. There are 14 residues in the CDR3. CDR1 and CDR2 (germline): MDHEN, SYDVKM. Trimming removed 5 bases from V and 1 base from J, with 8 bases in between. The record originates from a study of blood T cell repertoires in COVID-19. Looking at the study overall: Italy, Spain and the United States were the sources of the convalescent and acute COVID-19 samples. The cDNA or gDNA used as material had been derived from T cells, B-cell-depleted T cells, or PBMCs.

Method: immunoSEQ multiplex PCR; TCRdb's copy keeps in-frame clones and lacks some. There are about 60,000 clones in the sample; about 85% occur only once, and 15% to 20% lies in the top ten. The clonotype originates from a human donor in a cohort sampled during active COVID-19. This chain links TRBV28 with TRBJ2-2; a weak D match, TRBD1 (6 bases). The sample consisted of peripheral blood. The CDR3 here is CASSPGQNTGELFF. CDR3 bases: TGTGCCAGCAGTCCGGGACAGAACACCGGGGAGCTGTTTTTT. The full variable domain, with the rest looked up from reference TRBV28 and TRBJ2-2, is DVKVTQSSRYLVKRTGEKVFLECVQDMDHENMFWYRQDPGLGLRLIYFSYDVKMKEKGDIPEGYSVSREKKERFSLILESASTNQTSMYLCASSPGQNTGELFFGEGSRLTVL.